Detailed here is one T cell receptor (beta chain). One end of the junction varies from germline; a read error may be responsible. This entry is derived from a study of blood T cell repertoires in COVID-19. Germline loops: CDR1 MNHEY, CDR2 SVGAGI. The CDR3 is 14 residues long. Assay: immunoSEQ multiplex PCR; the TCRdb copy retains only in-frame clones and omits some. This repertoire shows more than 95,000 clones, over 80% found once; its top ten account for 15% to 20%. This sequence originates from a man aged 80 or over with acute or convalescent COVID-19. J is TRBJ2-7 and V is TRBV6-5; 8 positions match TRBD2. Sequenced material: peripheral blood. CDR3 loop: CARSSGGAGYEQYF. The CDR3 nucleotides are TGTGCCCGCAGTTCCGGGGGGGCGGGGTACGAGCAGTACTTC.